These 14 T cell receptor beta chains originate from one sample sequenced in a study of CD8 T cells in ankylosing spondylitis. Regarding the study as a whole: Made up of about eight highly homologous variants, a TCR beta motif appeared characteristic of ankylosing spondylitis blood.

These TCRs' antigens remain unknown. MiXCR, run by TCRdb on the 5' RACE reads, gives a single entry per CDR3 protein. The table shows about 510,000 distinct CDR3 sequences, with less than 6% occurring only once. The specimen was blood, either unsorted or a sorted T cell fraction (not recorded which). The receptor set was obtained from a male donor with ankylosing spondylitis.

This clonotype came up many times. The V gene is TRBV13, the J gene TRBJ1-2; D perhaps matches TRBD1 (5 bases). The CDR3 has 13 amino acids. CDR1 and CDR2 (germline): PRHDT, FYEKMQ (reference sequence). Trimming stripped 3 bases from V and 4 bases from J, with 9 bases between. In nucleotides, the CDR3 is TGTGCCAGCAGCTTGGGGCTATCCTATGGCTACACCTTC. Translating gives CASSLGLSYGYTF.

This clonotype was seen repeatedly, ten times or more. This rearrangement joins TRBV20-1 to TRBJ2-2; TRBD2 agrees at 10 bases. The CDR3 totals 16 residues. Trimming cost V 1 base and J 2 bases; bases outside gene matches: 4. CDR1 and CDR2 (germline): DFQATT, SNEGSKA (reference sequence). The CDR3 bases are TGCAGTGCTAGAGGAGGACTAGCGGCAAACACCGGGGAGCTGTTTTTT. This codes for CSARGGLAANTGELFF.

This clonotype has more than one count but fewer than ten. This chain connects TRBV3-1 to TRBJ2-5; 7 bases are shared with TRBD1. Germline-derived CDR1 and CDR2 are LGHDT and YNNKEL (reference sequence). Trimming cost V 8 bases and J 4 bases; bases outside gene matches: 4. The length of the CDR3 is 12 residues. CDR3 loop: CASQNRGETQYF. The DNA for the CDR3 is TGTGCCAGCCAGAACAGGGGAGAGACCCAGTACTTC.

This clonotype was recorded at least ten times. The chain uses TRBV7-9 and TRBJ2-5; 7 nucleotides line up with TRBD2. This CDR3 is built from 15 residues. Per the germline V gene, CDR1 is SEHNR and CDR2 is FQNEAQ (reference sequence). V shed 5 bases and J 3 bases; nucleotides not matched to a gene: 9. In DNA form, the CDR3 reads TGTGCCAGCAGCCGACGTGGGGCGGGAGAAGAGACCCAGTACTTC. Its protein is CASSRRGAGEETQYF. Drawing the rest from reference TRBV7-9 and TRBJ2-5, the complete variable domain is DTGVSQNPRHKITKRGQNVTFRCDPISEHNRLYWYRQTLGQGPEFLTYFQNEAQLEKSRLLSDRFSAERPKGSFSTLEIQRTEQGDSAMYLCASSRRGAGEETQYFGPGTRLLVL.

This clonotype appeared many times. This chain connects TRBV7-2 to TRBJ1-2, with no clear D. The CDR3 totals 12 residues. V lost 1 base to trimming and J lost 7 bases, with 7 bases between them. Germline V CDR1 and CDR2: SGHTA, FQGNSA. Here the CDR3 DNA reads TGTGCCAGCAGCTTAGTTGGGGTTGGCTACACCTTC. Translated, it gives CASSLVGVGYTF.

This clonotype was counted at least ten times. The chain recombines TRBV29-1 with TRBJ2-2; D is tentatively TRBD1 or TRBD2 (5 bases each). Trimming removed 4 bases at V and 3 bases at J, with 9 bases between. Germline CDR1 SQVTM, CDR2 ANQGSEA. CDR3 length: 13 residues. CDR3 loop: CSVAGLHTGELFF. CDR3 in DNA: TGCAGCGTTGCGGGGCTGCACACCGGGGAGCTGTTTTTT.

This clonotype was picked up many times. The chain has TRBV9 and TRBJ1-1; the D gene is possibly TRBD1 (5 bases). With 4 bases removed from V and 4 bases from J, the gap between germline ends came to 11 bases. The length of the CDR3 is 13 residues. Germline CDR1 and CDR2: SGDLS and YYNGEE. CDR3 bases: TGTGCCAGCAGCCTTGACAGTCCCACTGAAGCTTTCTTT. Translated: CASSLDSPTEAFF. Supplemented by reference TRBV9 and TRBJ1-1, the full variable domain reads DSGVTQTPKHLITATGQRVTLRCSPRSGDLSVYWYQQSLDQGLQFLIQYYNGEERAKGNILERFSAQQFPDLHSELNLSSLELGDSALYFCASSLDSPTEAFFGQGTRLTVV.

This clonotype was counted at least ten times. The chain links TRBV6-5 to TRBJ1-2; D is possibly TRBD1 (5 bases). Germline values: CDR1 MNHEY, CDR2 SVGAGI. V lost 3 bases to trimming and J lost 4 bases, with 12 bases between them. The CDR3 is 14 residues long. The CDR3 region is CASSYSRAGYGYTF. CDR3 bases: TGTGCCAGCAGTTATTCCAGGGCGGGCTATGGCTACACCTTC.

Ten or more counts support this clonotype. The V gene is TRBV18, the J gene TRBJ1-3; D is undetermined. V gave up 1 base and J gave up 2 bases, with 6 bases separating them. The germline CDR1 and CDR2 sequences are KGHSH and LQKENI. This CDR3 has 14 residues. CDR3 amino acids: CASSPQGAGNTIYF. The CDR3 DNA reads as TGTGCCAGCTCACCACAGGGAGCTGGAAACACCATATATTTT. The full variable domain, in which reference TRBV18 and TRBJ1-3 provide the parts outside the CDR3, is NAGVMQNPRHLVRRRGQEARLRCSPMKGHSHVYWYRQLPEEGLKFMVYLQKENIIDESGMPKERFSAEFPKEGPSILRIQQVVRGDSAAYFCASSPQGAGNTIYFGEGSWLTVV.

This clonotype showed up many times. The chain links TRBV10-3 to TRBJ2-7; D possibly corresponds to TRBD2 (5 bases). Germline V gives CDR1 ENHRY, CDR2 SYGVKD. The CDR3 length is 13 residues. V lost 4 bases and J lost 6, with 13 bases in between. CDR3 amino acids: CAISGTRTREQYF. The CDR3, as DNA: TGTGCCATCAGTGGTACTAGGACCCGCGAGCAGTACTTC.

This clonotype has ten or more counts. The chain combines TRBV6-2 or TRBV6-3 with TRBJ2-1; 9 bases match TRBD2. This CDR3 has 14 residues. V was clipped by 1 base and J by 8 bases; unmatched bases: 3. CDR1 is MNHEY, CDR2 SVGEGT, per germline. The CDR3 spells CASSYYSSGDEQFF. CDR3 nucleotides: TGTGCCAGCAGTTACTACTCTAGCGGGGATGAGCAGTTCTTC.

This clonotype was picked up many times. The chain joins TRBV9 to TRBJ1-1; 9 nucleotides line up with TRBD1. V dropped 3 bases and J dropped 1; count of bases not matched to a gene: 10. The CDR3 covers 17 residues. Germline CDR1 and CDR2: SGDLS and YYNGEE. CDR3: CASSASIDRGKNTEAFF. CDR3 in DNA: TGTGCCAGCAGCGCGTCCATTGACAGGGGGAAGAACACTGAAGCTTTCTTT.

This clonotype was counted many times. The V and J genes are TRBV12-3 or TRBV12-4 and TRBJ2-5; D is perhaps TRBD2 (7 bases). This CDR3 is 15 amino acids long. The ends were cut back, 2 bases at V and 4 bases at J, with 14 bases in the middle. The CDR3 bases are TGTGCCAGCAGTTTAAACCGGGGAGGGGGAGAGACCCAGTACTTC. Translated, it gives CASSLNRGGGETQYF.

This clonotype appeared many times. The V and J genes are TRBV4-2 and TRBJ1-2, with D possibly being TRBD1 (5 bases). From germline, CDR1 is LGHNA and CDR2 YNFKEQ. The CDR3 has 13 residues. Between the trimmed V and J ends, which lost 7 bases and 7 bases, there was a span of 16 bases. CDR3 DNA sequence: TGTGCCAGCACCGGGACTCATCCGGGTGGCTACACCTTC. Translated, it gives CASTGTHPGGYTF.